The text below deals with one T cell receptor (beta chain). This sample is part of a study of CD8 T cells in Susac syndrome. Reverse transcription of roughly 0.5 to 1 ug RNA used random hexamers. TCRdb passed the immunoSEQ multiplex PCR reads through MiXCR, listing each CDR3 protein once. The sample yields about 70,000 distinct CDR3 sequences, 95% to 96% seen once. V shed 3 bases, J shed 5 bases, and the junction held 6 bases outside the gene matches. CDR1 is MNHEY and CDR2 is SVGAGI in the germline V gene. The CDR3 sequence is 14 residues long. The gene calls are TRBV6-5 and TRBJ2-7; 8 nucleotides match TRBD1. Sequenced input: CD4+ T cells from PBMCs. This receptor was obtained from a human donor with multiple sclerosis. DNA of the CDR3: TGTGCCAGCAGTTATTGGGACAGGCCCCACGAGCAGTACTTC. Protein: CASSYWDRPHEQYF.